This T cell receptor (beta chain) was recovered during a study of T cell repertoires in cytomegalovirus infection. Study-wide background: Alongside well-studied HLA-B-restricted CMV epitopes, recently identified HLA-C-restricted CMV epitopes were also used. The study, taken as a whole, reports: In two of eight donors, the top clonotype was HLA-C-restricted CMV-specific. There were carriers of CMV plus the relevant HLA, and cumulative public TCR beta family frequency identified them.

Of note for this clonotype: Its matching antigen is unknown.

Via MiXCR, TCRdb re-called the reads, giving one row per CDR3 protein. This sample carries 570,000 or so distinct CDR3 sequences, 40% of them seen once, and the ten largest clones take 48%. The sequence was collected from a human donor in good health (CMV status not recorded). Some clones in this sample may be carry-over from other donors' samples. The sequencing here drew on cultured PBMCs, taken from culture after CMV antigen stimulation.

CDR3 DNA sequence: TGTGCCACCAGTGATTCTATCCTGGCAGGGGGCGCAGATACGCAGTATTTT. Its translation: CATSDSILAGGADTQYF. This rearrangement joins TRBV24-1 to TRBJ2-3; 8 bases map to TRBD1. V shed 2 bases, J shed 4 bases, and the junction held 10 bases outside the gene matches. Germline V gene sequence: CDR1 KGHDR, CDR2 SFDVKD. The CDR3 is made up of 17 amino acids.